The 10 T cell receptor beta chains reported below all come from one sample, sequenced in a study of T cells after yellow fever vaccination (dated by TCRdb to between 2017 and 2020). Libraries were prepared through 5' RACE. The instrument given in TCRdb is Illumina HiSeq 2500. TCRdb's own reprocessing of the public reads used fastp at Q25 and MiXCR and kept productive beta chains. Each entry is one CDR3 protein sequence, shown with its most common DNA and genes. The sample table records 250,000 or so distinct CDR3 sequences; approximately 6.7% of these occur just once. The ten largest clones capture about 1% of the sample. What the treatment or condition label conveys for this sample: live attenuated yellow fever vaccine strain. Sequenced material: CD4+ T cells sorted from PBMCs, taken on the day of the yellow fever booster vaccination. These receptor sequences come from a man younger than 40 who received the YFV17D yellow fever vaccine.

This clonotype has ten or more counts. This sequence joins TRBV7-6 and TRBJ1-1; TRBD1 is a possible D gene (5 bases). V was trimmed by 5 bases and J by 0 bases, leaving 10 bases between them. The CDR3 runs 14 residues. Germline loops: CDR1 SGHVS, CDR2 FNYEAQ. The CDR3 protein is CASSAGLMNTEAFF. The DNA for the CDR3 is TGTGCCAGCAGCGCGGGACTCATGAACACTGAAGCTTTCTTT.

The chain employs TRBV7-8 and TRBJ1-3; TRBD1 matches 7 bases. V lost 1 base to trimming and J lost 3 bases; unmatched junction nucleotides: 0. CDR3 length: 14 residues. Germline V lookup: CDR1 SGHVS, CDR2 FQNEAQ. Here the CDR3 reads CASSLDRGGNTIYF. The CDR3 DNA reads as TGTGCCAGCAGCTTAGACAGGGGTGGAAACACCATATATTTT.

This rearrangement joins TRBV3-1 to TRBJ2-1; TRBD2 aligns across 9 bases. CDR3 size: 14 residues. Germline assignment: CDR1 LGHDT and CDR2 YNNKEL (reference sequence). The trim removed 5 bases at V and 7 bases at J, leaving 6 bases unmatched. The CDR3 DNA follows: TGTGCCAGCAGCTATGGGACTAGCAATAATGAGCAGTTCTTC. Its protein is CASSYGTSNNEQFF.

This clonotype occurred a few times. A junction boundary mismatches the germline segment, possibly from a read error. This chain joins TRBV7-7 and TRBJ2-1; possible D gene TRBD1, 7 bases. Per germline, CDR1 SSHAT and CDR2 FNYEAQ (reference sequence). The CDR3 loop spans 16 amino acids. CDR3 nucleotides: TGTGCTAGCAGCTTAAGGGGGGACAGCTCCTACAATGAGCAGTTCTTC. Amino acid sequence: CASSLRGDSSYNEQFF. The full variable domain, rest sourced from reference TRBV7-7 and TRBJ2-1, is GAGVSQSPRYKVTKRGQDVTLRCDPISSHATLYWYQQALGQGPEFLTYFNYEAQPDKSGLPSDRFSAERPEGSISTLTIQRTEQRDSAMYRCASSLRGDSSYNEQFFGPGTRLTVL.

At least ten counts were recorded for this clonotype. The rearrangement joins TRBV15 to TRBJ2-2, with TRBD2 matching over 8 bases. Per the germline V gene, CDR1 is LNHNV and CDR2 is YYDKDF (reference sequence). The CDR3 consists of 15 residues. Germline trimming cut 5 bases from V and 1 base from J; bases unmatched to any gene: 3. The CDR3 sequence is CATSDAGGNTGELFF. Written as DNA, the CDR3 is TGTGCCACCAGCGATGCGGGAGGGAACACCGGGGAGCTGTTTTTT. Based on the CDR3 plus reference TRBV15 and TRBJ2-2, the full variable domain is DAMVIQNPRYQVTQFGKPVTLSCSQTLNHNVMYWYQQKSSQAPKLLFHYYDKDFNNEADTPDNFQSRRPNTSFCFLDIRSPGLGDTAMYLCATSDAGGNTGELFFGEGSRLTVL.

This clonotype showed up just a few times. The chain recombines TRBV4-3 with TRBJ2-1; D is perhaps TRBD2 (6 bases). Trimming removed 1 base at V and 5 bases at J, with 21 bases between. Per the germline V gene, CDR1 is LGHNA and CDR2 is YSLEER. The CDR3 is 18 amino acids. CDR3 sequence (DNA): TGCGCCAGCAGCCAAGGTCTCAGGAGGTTGCGGGACCACAATGAGCAGTTCTTC. It yields the protein CASSQGLRRLRDHNEQFF.

The genes are TRBV6-5 and TRBJ2-5, with D hard to call. The CDR3 spans 11 residues. Trimming left V 9 bases short and J 4 bases short, with 9 bases between. CDR1 is MNHEY and CDR2 is SVGAGI in the germline V gene. The CDR3 DNA follows: TGTGCCAGTATGAATGGAGAGACCCAGTACTTC. This gives the protein CASMNGETQYF.

This clonotype has at least ten counts. The chain links TRBV7-2 to TRBJ2-7; a possible D gene is TRBD2 (5 bases). The V gene lost 5 bases and the J gene lost 5 bases, with 7 bases spanning the gap. The CDR3 is 11 residues long. Looked up from germline, CDR1 is SGHTA and CDR2 is FQGNSA. The CDR3 loop reads CASSTRDEQYF. CDR3 bases: TGTGCCAGCAGCACTAGGGACGAGCAGTACTTC. Full variable domain (rest looked up from reference TRBV7-2 and TRBJ2-7): GAGVSQSPSNKVTEKGKDVELRCDPISGHTALYWYRQSLGQGLEFLIYFQGNSAPDKSGLPSDRFSAERTGGSVSTLTIQRTQQEDSAVYLCASSTRDEQYFGPGTRLTVT.

The chain is built from TRBV15 and TRBJ2-2, with unresolved D. CDR1 LNHNV and CDR2 YYDKDF come from the germline V gene (reference sequence). The CDR3 spans 12 residues. V lost 4 bases and J 7 bases, leaving 7 bases between the germline ends. The CDR3 here is CATSIILGELFF. The DNA of the CDR3 is TGTGCCACCAGCATAATCCTCGGGGAGCTGTTTTTT.

This clonotype was observed a few times. This chain links TRBV7-2 with TRBJ2-1, with 9 nucleotides matching TRBD2. The ends lost 1 base at V and 7 bases at J; junction bases unmatched: 5. This CDR3 contains 15 residues. CDR1 and CDR2 (germline): SGHTA, FQGNSA. CDR3 nucleotide sequence: TGTGCCAGCAGCTTAGTTAGCGGGAGTCGGAATGAGCAGTTCTTC. Protein sequence: CASSLVSGSRNEQFF.